This is a list of T cell receptor beta chains from one sample in a study of T cell responses to AZD1222 COVID-19 vaccine. Data came from immunoSEQ multiplex PCR; TCRdb stores just in-frame clones and leaves some out. Of 100,000 to 140,000 clones listed, just over 90% are singletons. This specimen was peripheral blood, taken 28 days after the second AZD1222 dose. Source of these receptors: an adult who received the AZD1222 COVID-19 vaccine. The CDR3 runs from the conserved cysteine through the conserved F or W. Fields, in order: J gene, clone size, D gene, V gene, CDR3 DNA, CDR3 protein. A D gene is named only where the DNA matches it firmly. Clone size is stated in some rows and not others, as once, few, many or a class when expanded.

TRBJ1-3 | NA | NA | TRBV19 | TGTGCCAGTAGTATGGGACCCCTGGTCGGAAACACCATATATTTT | CASSMGPLVGNTIYF
TRBJ2-1 | NA | TRBD2 | TRBV6-2/TRBV6-3 | TGTGCCAGCAGTTACTCAGCGGGGGGCTACAATGAGCAGTTCTTC | CASSYSAGGYNEQFF
TRBJ2-3 | NA | TRBD2 | TRBV3-1/TRBV3-2 | TGTGCCAGCAGCCAAGATAAGCTAGCGGGGGTCACAGATACGCAGTATTTT | CASSQDKLAGVTDTQYF
TRBJ2-1 | NA | TRBD2 | TRBV6-6 | TGTGCCAGCATTACAAGGCTAGCGGCTTCCTACAATGAGCAGTTCTTC | CASITRLAASYNEQFF
TRBJ2-1 | NA | TRBD2 | TRBV5-1 | TGCGCCAGCAGCTTGGGGACTAGCCTGAACAATGAGCAGTTCTTC | CASSLGTSLNNEQFF
TRBJ2-7 | NA | NA | TRBV27 | TGTGCCAGCCGGGGTTACGAGCAGTACTTC | CASRGYEQYF
TRBJ1-6 | NA | NA | TRBV30 | TGTGCCTGGAGGGCCGGACAGAGGAATTCACCCCTCCACTTT | CAWRAGQRNSPLHF
TRBJ1-5 | NA | TRBD1 | TRBV6-5 | TGTGCCAGCAGGGGGACAGGGGAGAACCAGCCCCAGCATTTT | CASRGTGENQPQHF
TRBJ2-1 | NA | TRBD2 | TRBV6-5 | TGTGCCAGCAGTTATCCGGGGGGGTTGAATGAGCAGTTCTTC | CASSYPGGLNEQFF
TRBJ2-3 | NA | NA | TRBV19 | TGTGCCAGTAGTATCGGGCAGGGGCTTAACACAGATACGCAGTATTTT | CASSIGQGLNTDTQYF
TRBJ2-7 | once | NA | TRBV12-3/TRBV12-4 | TGTGCCAGCAGTTTCGGCACCTACGAGCAGTACTTC | CASSFGTYEQYF
TRBJ2-1 | once | NA | TRBV28 | TGTGCCAGCAGTTATCTGGGGGAGCAGTTCTTC | CASSYLGEQFF
TRBJ2-1 | NA | TRBD2 | TRBV4-3 | TGCGCCAGCAGCCAAGGGACTAGCGGGAGTATCGGTGAGCAGTTCTTC | CASSQGTSGSIGEQFF